What follows is one T cell receptor (beta chain) and its context. Its antigen is as yet unknown. CDR3 length equals 13 residues. V gave up 5 bases and J gave up 5 bases, with 10 bases separating them. Germline CDR1 and CDR2: SGHVS and FQNEAQ. Sequenced by immunoSEQ multiplex PCR; TCRdb stores in-frame clones only, minus some. Among 150,000 to 200,000 clones listed, about 88% were seen once. The entry originates in a study of cytotoxic CD8 clonotypes in ibrutinib-treated CLL. Study-wide context: Partial responders about 25, complete 2; approximately 12 progressed and approximately 15 stayed in remission by median around 71 months.

Study-level results: Once treatment began, public clonotypes, which were uncommon, contracted or stayed stable.

This clonotype was sampled from a human donor with chronic lymphocytic leukemia. Material: PBMCs, obtained at disease progression, from a patient treated with ibrutinib. The V and J genes are TRBV7-8 and TRBJ1-5, with D unclear. In DNA form, the CDR3 reads TGTGCCAGCAGCCCAGACCGGGATCAGCCCCAGCATTTT. Translating gives CASSPDRDQPQHF.